Detailed here is one TCR beta chain. The repertoire was sequenced with immunoSEQ multiplex PCR; TCRdb's copy has only in-frame clones and lacks some. The sample shows 110,000 or so clones, about 85% of them seen only once. Unmatched junction bases numbered 6, after V lost 5 bases and J lost 6 bases. Per germline, CDR1 LGHDT and CDR2 YNNKEL (reference sequence). CDR3 length: 14 residues. These data originate in a study of blood T cell repertoires in COVID-19. Study-wide context: Acute and convalescent COVID-19 samples came from the United States, Italy and Spain. Sample material is recorded as cDNA or gDNA derived from T cells, B-cell-depleted T cells, or PBMCs.

This chain joins TRBV3-1 (or the pseudogene TRBV3-2) and TRBJ2-3; 9 bases align to TRBD1. The clonotype was recovered from a man aged 40-50 years with acute or convalescent COVID-19. Material for sequencing was peripheral blood. CDR3 in DNA: TGTGCCAGCAGCTTAACAGGGGGCAAGGATACGCAGTATTTT. Its protein is CASSLTGGKDTQYF.